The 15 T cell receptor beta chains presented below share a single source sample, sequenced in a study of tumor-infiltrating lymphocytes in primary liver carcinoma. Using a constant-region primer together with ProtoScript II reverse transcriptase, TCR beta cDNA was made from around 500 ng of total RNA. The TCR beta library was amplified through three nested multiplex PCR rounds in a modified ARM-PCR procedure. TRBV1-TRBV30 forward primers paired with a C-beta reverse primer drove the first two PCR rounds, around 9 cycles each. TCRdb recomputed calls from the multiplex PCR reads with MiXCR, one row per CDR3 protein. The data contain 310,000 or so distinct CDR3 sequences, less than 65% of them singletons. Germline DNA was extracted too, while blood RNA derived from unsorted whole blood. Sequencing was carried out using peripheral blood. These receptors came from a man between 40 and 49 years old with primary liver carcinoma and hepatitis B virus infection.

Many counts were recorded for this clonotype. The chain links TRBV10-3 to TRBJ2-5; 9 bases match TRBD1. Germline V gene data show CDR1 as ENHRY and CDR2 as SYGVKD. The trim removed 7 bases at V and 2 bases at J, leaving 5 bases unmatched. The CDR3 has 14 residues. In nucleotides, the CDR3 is TGTGCCATCAATGGACAGGGGCTGCAAGAGACCCAGTACTTC. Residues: CAINGQGLQETQYF.

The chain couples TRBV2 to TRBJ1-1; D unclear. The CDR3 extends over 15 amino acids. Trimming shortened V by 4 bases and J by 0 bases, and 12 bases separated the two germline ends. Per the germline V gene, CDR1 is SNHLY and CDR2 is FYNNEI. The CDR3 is CASSGVGGVNTEAFF. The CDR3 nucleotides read TGTGCCAGCAGTGGGGTCGGCGGGGTGAACACTGAAGCTTTCTTT.

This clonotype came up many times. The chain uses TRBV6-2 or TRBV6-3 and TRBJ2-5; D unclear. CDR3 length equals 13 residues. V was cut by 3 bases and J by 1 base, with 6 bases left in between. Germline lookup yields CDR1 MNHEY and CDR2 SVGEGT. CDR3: CASSYDSQETQYF. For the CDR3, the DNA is TGTGCCAGCAGTTATGACTCCCAAGAGACCCAGTACTTC.

The CDR3 DNA sequence: TGCGCCAGCAGCTTGCCCGGGTTAGGGCGTTTCATTTACGAGCAGTACTTC. This encodes CASSLPGLGRFIYEQYF. The rearrangement links TRBV5-1 to TRBJ2-7, with no clear D. Trimming took 1 base from V and 4 from J, leaving 21 bases between them. The germline CDR1 and CDR2 sequences are SGHRS and YFSETQ. This CDR3 is 17 amino acids long.

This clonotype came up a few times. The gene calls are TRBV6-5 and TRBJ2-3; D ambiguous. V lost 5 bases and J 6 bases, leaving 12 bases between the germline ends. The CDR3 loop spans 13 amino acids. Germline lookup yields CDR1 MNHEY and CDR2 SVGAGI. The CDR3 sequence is CASSIGPGDTQYF. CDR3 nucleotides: TGTGCCAGCAGTATCGGACCCGGGGATACGCAGTATTTT.

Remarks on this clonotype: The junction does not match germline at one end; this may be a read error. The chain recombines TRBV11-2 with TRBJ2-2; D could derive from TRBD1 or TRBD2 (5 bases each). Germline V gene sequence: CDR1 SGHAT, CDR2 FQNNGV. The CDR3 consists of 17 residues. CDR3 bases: TGTGCCAGCGGCCTAGTGCGGGTCCCTCAGGACACCGGGGAACTGTTTTTT. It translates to CASGLVRVPQDTGELFF. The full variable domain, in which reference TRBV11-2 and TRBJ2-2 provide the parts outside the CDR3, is EAGVAQSPRYKIIEKRQSVAFWCNPISGHATLYWYQQILGQGPKLLIQFQNNGVVDDSQLPKDRFSAERLKGVDSTLKIQPAKLEDSAVYLCASGLVRVPQDTGELFFGEGSRLTVL.

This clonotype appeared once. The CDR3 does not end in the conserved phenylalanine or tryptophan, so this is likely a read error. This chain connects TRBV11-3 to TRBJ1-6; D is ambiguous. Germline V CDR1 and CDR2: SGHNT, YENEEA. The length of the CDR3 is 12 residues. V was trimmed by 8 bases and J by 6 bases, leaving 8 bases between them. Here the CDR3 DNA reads TGTGCCAGCCGGGGAAGTAATTCACCCCTCCACCTT. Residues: CASRGSNSPLHL.

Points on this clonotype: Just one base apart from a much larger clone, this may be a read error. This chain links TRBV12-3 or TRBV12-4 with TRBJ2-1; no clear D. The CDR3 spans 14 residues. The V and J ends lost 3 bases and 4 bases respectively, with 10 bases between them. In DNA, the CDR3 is TGTGCCAGCAGTTTCGATTGCGGTTACAATGAGCAGTTCTTC. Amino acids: CASSFDCGYNEQFF.

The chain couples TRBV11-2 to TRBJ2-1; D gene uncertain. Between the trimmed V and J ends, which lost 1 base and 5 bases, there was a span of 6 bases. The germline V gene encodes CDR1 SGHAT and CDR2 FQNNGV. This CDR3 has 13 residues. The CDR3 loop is CASSLVWDNEQFF. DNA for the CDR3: TGTGCCAGCAGCTTAGTATGGGACAATGAGCAGTTCTTC.

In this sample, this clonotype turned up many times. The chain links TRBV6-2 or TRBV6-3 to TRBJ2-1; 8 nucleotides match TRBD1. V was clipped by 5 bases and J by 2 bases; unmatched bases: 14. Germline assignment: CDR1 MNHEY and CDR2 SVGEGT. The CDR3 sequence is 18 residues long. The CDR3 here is CASSQPEPMTGAYNEQFF. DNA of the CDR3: TGTGCCAGCAGTCAACCTGAACCCATGACAGGGGCCTACAATGAGCAGTTCTTC.

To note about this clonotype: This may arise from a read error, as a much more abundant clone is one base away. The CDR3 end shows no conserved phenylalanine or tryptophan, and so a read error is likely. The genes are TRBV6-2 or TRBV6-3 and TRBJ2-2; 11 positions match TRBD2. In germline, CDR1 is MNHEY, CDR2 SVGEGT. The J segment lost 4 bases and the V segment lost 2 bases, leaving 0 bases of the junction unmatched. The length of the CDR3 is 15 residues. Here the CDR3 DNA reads TGTGCCAGCAGTTACCTAGCGGGAGGCACCGGGGAGCTGTTTATT. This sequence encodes CASSYLAGGTGELFI.

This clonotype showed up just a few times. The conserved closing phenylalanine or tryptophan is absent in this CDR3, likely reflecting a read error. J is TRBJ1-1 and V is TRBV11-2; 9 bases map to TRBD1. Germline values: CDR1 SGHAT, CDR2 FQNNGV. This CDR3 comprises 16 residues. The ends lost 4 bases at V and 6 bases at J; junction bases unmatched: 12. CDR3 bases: TGTGCCAGCAGCTCAGCAGGGACAGGGTGGTTGGCTGAAGCTTTCTTG. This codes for CASSSAGTGWLAEAFL.

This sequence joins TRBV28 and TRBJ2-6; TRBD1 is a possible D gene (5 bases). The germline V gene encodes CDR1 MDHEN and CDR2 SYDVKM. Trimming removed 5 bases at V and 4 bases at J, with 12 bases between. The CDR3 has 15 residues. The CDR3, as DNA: TGTGCCAGCAGTGACCAGGGTTCCGGGGCCAACGTCCTGACTTTC. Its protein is CASSDQGSGANVLTF.

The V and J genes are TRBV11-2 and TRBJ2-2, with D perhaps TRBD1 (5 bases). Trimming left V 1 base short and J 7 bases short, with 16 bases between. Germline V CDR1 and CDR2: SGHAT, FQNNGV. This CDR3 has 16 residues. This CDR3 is CASSLGTKKNVGELFF. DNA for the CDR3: TGTGCCAGCAGCTTAGGGACAAAGAAAAATGTCGGGGAGCTGTTTTTT.

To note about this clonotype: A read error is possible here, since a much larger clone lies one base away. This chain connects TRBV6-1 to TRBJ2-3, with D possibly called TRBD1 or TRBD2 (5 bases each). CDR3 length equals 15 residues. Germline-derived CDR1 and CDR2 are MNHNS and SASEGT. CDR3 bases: TGTGCCAGCAGTGCCGGGACGGATAGCACAGATAAGCAGTATTTT. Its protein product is CASSAGTDSTDKQYF.